One sample yielded the 8 T cell receptor beta chains listed below, sequenced in a study of blood T cell repertoires in COVID-19. The assay was immunoSEQ multiplex PCR, and TCRdb's table has in-frame clones only and misses some. The top ten hold more than 9.5% of the sample, which has about 240,000 clones, about 79% seen once. The sequenced sample was peripheral blood. The source of these receptors is a woman at least 80 years old with acute or convalescent COVID-19.

This clone was counted between two and nine times. The chain is built from TRBV28 and TRBJ2-3, with D tentatively TRBD2 (6 bases). V was cut by 5 bases and J by 4 bases, with 34 bases left in between. The germline gives CDR1 MDHEN, CDR2 SYDVKM. The CDR3 is 21 amino acids. The CDR3 nucleotides read TGTGCCAGCAGTCCCGCCGCCGGGACGGACTGGGGACTGGCGAGACCAGATACGCAGTATTTT. Translated, it gives CASSPAAGTDWGLARPDTQYF. The full variable domain, with the rest looked up from reference TRBV28 and TRBJ2-3, is DVKVTQSSRYLVKRTGEKVFLECVQDMDHENMFWYRQDPGLGLRLIYFSYDVKMKEKGDIPEGYSVSREKKERFSLILESASTNQTSMYLCASSPAAGTDWGLARPDTQYFGPGTRLTVL.

In this sample, this clone turned up once. The V and J genes are TRBV7-2 and TRBJ2-1, with 10 bases aligning to TRBD2. The CDR3 sequence is 15 residues long. J gave up 3 bases and V 9 bases, and 8 bases lay outside the gene matches. CDR1 is SGHTA, CDR2 FQGNSA, per germline. CDR3 DNA: TGTGCCAGGGGAGAAGCGGGGGGGCGCTACAATGAGCAGTTCTTC. Its protein is CARGEAGGRYNEQFF.

The V and J genes are TRBV15 and TRBJ1-5; 7 nucleotides agree with TRBD1. The germline CDR1 and CDR2 sequences are LNHNV and YYDKDF (reference sequence). The J segment lost 2 bases and the V segment lost 1 base, leaving 2 bases of the junction unmatched. The CDR3 covers 15 residues. CDR3 in amino acids: CATSRGQGGNQPQHF. The CDR3 DNA follows: TGTGCCACCAGCAGAGGACAGGGCGGCAATCAGCCCCAGCATTTT. Full variable domain (remainder filled in from reference TRBV15 and TRBJ1-5): DAMVIQNPRYQVTQFGKPVTLSCSQTLNHNVMYWYQQKSSQAPKLLFHYYDKDFNNEADTPDNFQSRRPNTSFCFLDIRSPGLGDTAMYLCATSRGQGGNQPQHFGDGTRLSIL.

The J gene is TRBJ2-7, the V gene TRBV25-1; D gene uncertain. The CDR3 totals 13 residues. Germline V gene lookup returns CDR1 MGHDK and CDR2 SYGVNS. V was shortened by 3 bases and J by 3 bases, with 9 bases between the two germline ends. The CDR3 loop reads CASSDYIFYEQYF. CDR3 in DNA: TGTGCCAGCAGTGATTACATATTCTACGAGCAGTACTTC.

The J gene is TRBJ2-1, the V gene TRBV25-1; TRBD2 matches at 11 bases. CDR1 is MGHDK and CDR2 is SYGVNS in the germline V gene. V lost 5 bases and J lost 9; bases outside the gene matches: 6. The CDR3 has 14 amino acids. The CDR3 reads CASSLAGGRSEQFF. Written as DNA, the CDR3 is TGTGCCAGCAGTTTAGCGGGGGGGCGCAGTGAGCAGTTCTTC.

The genes are TRBV18 and TRBJ2-7; a weak D match, TRBD1 (5 bases). Germline V gene lookup returns CDR1 KGHSH and CDR2 LQKENI. Between the trimmed V and J ends, which lost 3 bases and 7 bases, there was a span of 10 bases. This CDR3 comprises 12 residues. CDR3 sequence reads: CASSPKGDEQYF. CDR3 coding DNA: TGTGCCAGCTCACCCAAAGGGGATGAGCAGTACTTC.

The J gene is TRBJ1-3, the V gene TRBV18; D ambiguous. This CDR3 is built from 16 residues. Looked up from germline, CDR1 is KGHSH and CDR2 is LQKENI. Trimming left V 3 bases short and J 8 bases short, with 20 bases between. The CDR3 DNA reads TGTGCCAGCTCACCCCTTTTGGCAGTGCCGGGAGACACCATATATTTT. This codes for CASSPLLAVPGDTIYF.

In this sample, this clone turned up a few times. The V gene is TRBV2, the J gene TRBJ2-7, with 8 bases lining up with TRBD1. This CDR3 is 14 amino acids long. V lost 8 bases, J lost 7 bases, and 13 bases stayed unmatched. Germline lookup yields CDR1 SNHLY and CDR2 FYNNEI. In DNA, the CDR3 is TGTGCCAGCGGCGACAGGGGCTCGGTTGGAGAGCAGTACTTC. As protein: CASGDRGSVGEQYF.